The present entry profiles one TCR beta chain with its context. Its target is unknown. The data belong to a study of beta chain features in type 1 diabetes. Study outcomes and limitations: VDJ junctions in type 1 diabetes patients carried more deletions and fewer insertions. Among all four CD4+ subsets, Type 1 diabetes patients had TCRB CDR3s that were moderately but significantly shorter.

Sorted populations all had greater than 98% purity. The germline V gene encodes CDR1 MNHEY and CDR2 SVGAGI. The CDR3 consists of 14 residues. Losses at the gene ends were 4 bases for V and 3 bases for J; bases not matched to a gene: 3. The investigators reverse transcribed all of the isolated RNA, so they sequenced expressed TCRB transcripts. Several million reads was the average for naive, central memory and regulatory T cell samples. The assay was immunoSEQ multiplex PCR, and TCRdb's table has in-frame clones only and misses some. The repertoire holds 300,000 to 400,000 clones, with approximately 8% as singletons.

The receptor was isolated from a woman under 30 in good health. This chain links TRBV6-5 with TRBJ1-5; 7 nucleotides align to TRBD1. Source material: central memory CD4+ T cells from blood. Written as DNA, the CDR3 is TGTGCCAGCAGTTTGACAGGGACCAATCAGCCCCAGCATTTT. Translation gives CASSLTGTNQPQHF.